This TCR beta chain is drawn from a study of T cell clonotyping in hematopoietic cell transplantation (dated by TCRdb to the early 2020s). With respect to the entire study: A total of 120 to 150 blood samples were gathered in the study from 35 consecutive transplant recipients along with their related donors. Recruitment of patients ran from late 2015 to early 2017, and follow-up continued until September 2020 or until death.

Details on this clone: This clone's antigen is unknown. Per-base qualities were not stored, and no clone one base away is much larger.

TCR beta CDR3 regions were amplified from genomic DNA with the immunoSEQ assay, a bias-controlled multiplex PCR using V- and J-specific primers. A second PCR step added a proprietary barcode and Illumina adapter sequences to the CDR3 amplicons. An Illumina MiSeq instrument was used for sequencing of the CDR3 libraries. The source study handled its data this way. Export and quality control were done with immunoSEQ Analyzer 3.0, while downstream analyses used R Bioconductor and Immunarch. Only productive rearrangements in the normalized downsampled data set were used to calculate repertoire metrics. In the normalized cohort, clonotypes with more than 5 templates were defined as pathologically expanded. The Inverse Simpson Index was used to measure repertoire diversity. To capture all clonotypes, the CMV-specificity analyses were run on the non-normalized data set. TCRdb took this table from immuneACCESS and kept in-frame rearrangements with V and J called. Such tables lack part of the clones; where checked against another copy, unresolved V genes explain under half of the gap, and the rest is unexplained. Clone size and V and J calls were adopted from that table, with D and trimming inferred from the DNA. Across this sample there are fewer than 20,000 clones, with around 70% seen only once. Jointly, the top ten make up approximately 9.3% of the sample.

Results and caveats for the whole study, not just this receptor: Broader TCR repertoire diversity after transplant was predicted by Inverse Simpson Index values from donors and from recipients before transplant. Recipient TCR diversity fell after transplant, with pathologically expanded clonotypes rising progressively from day 30 to day 180. The sample size was limited, and because cells were not sorted, the contributions of CD4 and CD8 repertoires could not be separated. Overlap with donor repertoires was found for only a small fraction of recipient repertoires, with over 97% found to appear de novo at the given depth.

Related transplant donors provided blood samples for TCR beta sequencing. Nuclei Lysis Solution was used to extract genomic DNA from fresh or cryopreserved unfractionated peripheral blood mononuclear cells. The CDR3 sequence holds 15 residues, the cysteine and phenylalanine included. Only the CDR3 DNA stays, 45 bases, in frame from base 1. Cut back by 1 base and 0 bases, the V and J ends lie 9 bases apart. CDR1 and CDR2 are drawn from the germline V gene: SQVTM, ANQGSEA. The sequencing sample was made of peripheral blood mononuclear cells. The source is an older woman in good health. Some clones in this sample may be carry-over from other donors' samples. The chain is assembled from TRBV29-1 and TRBJ1-4; the D segment could be TRBD1, given 5 matching bases. The base sequence is TGCAGCGTTGAAGGGGGCGATACAACTAATGAAAAACTGTTTTTT. Its protein reads: CSVEGGDTTNEKLFF. Full variable domain (CDR3 extended with the reference TRBV29-1 and TRBJ1-4 proteins): SAVISQKPSRDICQRGTSLTIQCQVDSQVTMMFWYRQQPGQSLTLIATANQGSEATYESGFVIDKFPISRPNLTFSTLTVSNMSPEDSSIYLCSVEGGDTTNEKLFFGSGTQLSVL.